This T cell receptor (beta chain) was documented in a study of blood T cell repertoires in COVID-19. In the study overall: Specimens from acute and convalescent COVID-19 originated in the United States, Italy and Spain. Nucleic acid was either cDNA or gDNA, and it came from T cells, B-cell-depleted T cells, or PBMCs.

Repertoires were generated with immunoSEQ multiplex PCR, while TCRdb's copy carries only in-frame clones and drops some. The sample records over 85,000 clones, around 86% being singletons. Losses at the gene ends were 5 bases for V and 3 bases for J; bases not matched to a gene: 17. Germline V gene data show CDR1 as SGHRS and CDR2 as YFSETQ. CDR3 length equals 17 residues. The genes are TRBV5-1 and TRBJ2-7; 7 positions agree with TRBD1. This receptor was obtained from an elderly woman with acute or convalescent COVID-19. Sequencing was carried out using peripheral blood. CDR3 coding DNA: TGCGCCAGCAGGCGGACATGGGACAGTCGCCTCATCTACGAGCAGTACTTC. The encoded protein is CASRRTWDSRLIYEQYF.